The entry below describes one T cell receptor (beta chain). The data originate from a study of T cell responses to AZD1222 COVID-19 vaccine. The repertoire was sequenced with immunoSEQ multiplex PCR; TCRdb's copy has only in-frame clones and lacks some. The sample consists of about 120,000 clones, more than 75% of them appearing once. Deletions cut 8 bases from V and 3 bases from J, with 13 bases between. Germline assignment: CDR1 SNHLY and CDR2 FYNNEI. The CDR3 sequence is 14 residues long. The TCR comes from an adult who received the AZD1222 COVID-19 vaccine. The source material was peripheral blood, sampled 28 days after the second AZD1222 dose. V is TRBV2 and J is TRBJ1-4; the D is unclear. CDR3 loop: CASHRFGANEKLFF. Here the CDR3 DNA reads TGTGCCAGCCATCGTTTTGGGGCTAATGAAAAACTGTTTTTT.